Listed here are 9 T cell receptor beta chains from one sample, sequenced in a study of radiation and T cells in renal cell carcinoma. As to time point: baseline pretreatment blood. Stated treatment: 15 Gy SBRT to primary tumor, nephrectomy 4 weeks later. Repertoires were generated with immunoSEQ multiplex PCR, while TCRdb's copy carries only in-frame clones and drops some. The sample lists about 49,000 clones, 75% to 85% occurring once. The source was blood, collected from a patient whose treatment included radiotherapy and nephrectomy. These receptors were obtained from a woman in her sixties or seventies with renal cell carcinoma.

The chain recombines TRBV7-6 with TRBJ2-7; the D call may be TRBD1 or TRBD2 (5 bases each). V was clipped by 1 base and J by 5 bases, with 12 bases between them. Looked up from germline, CDR1 is SGHVS and CDR2 is FNYEAQ. This CDR3 spans 14 amino acids. The CDR3 DNA follows: TGTGCCAGCAGCTTAGGTCAGGGACCGAACGAGCAGTACTTC. Translation: CASSLGQGPNEQYF.

The chain couples TRBV5-1 to TRBJ1-6; 7 nucleotides line up with TRBD1. Germline V gene sequence: CDR1 SGHRS, CDR2 YFSETQ. The CDR3 loop spans 14 amino acids. The junction had 3 bases not matched to a gene; V was cut back by 4 bases and J by 5 bases. The CDR3 coding sequence is TGCGCCAGCAGCGTGGACAGGAATAATTCACCCCTCCACTTT. This sequence encodes CASSVDRNNSPLHF. The whole variable domain, filled in from reference TRBV5-1 and TRBJ1-6, reads KAGVTQTPRYLIKTRGQQVTLSCSPISGHRSVSWYQQTPGQGLQFLFEYFSETQRNKGNFPGRFSGRQFSNSRSEMNVSTLELGDSALYLCASSVDRNNSPLHFGNGTRLTVT.

The chain is built from TRBV5-1 and TRBJ2-5; no clear D gene. Trimming removed 4 bases from V and 2 bases from J, with 6 bases in between. Germline V gene sequence: CDR1 SGHRS, CDR2 YFSETQ. CDR3 size: 12 residues. The CDR3 reads CASSESQETQYF. CDR3 DNA: TGCGCCAGCAGCGAAAGTCAAGAGACCCAGTACTTC. Supplemented by reference TRBV5-1 and TRBJ2-5, the full variable domain reads KAGVTQTPRYLIKTRGQQVTLSCSPISGHRSVSWYQQTPGQGLQFLFEYFSETQRNKGNFPGRFSGRQFSNSRSEMNVSTLELGDSALYLCASSESQETQYFGPGTRLLVL.

The sample holds one count of this clone. CDR3 nucleotides: TGTGCCAGCAGCCAAAGTAAAGCCTATAATTCACCCCTCCACTTT. Protein sequence: CASSQSKAYNSPLHF. The chain links TRBV7-2 to TRBJ1-6; D is unclear. The germline V gene has CDR1 SGHTA and CDR2 FQGNSA. V was cut by 5 bases and J by 2 bases, with 10 bases left in between. This CDR3 has 15 amino acids.

The chain employs TRBV5-1 and TRBJ2-1, with 10 bases aligning to TRBD2. Trimming cost V 4 bases and J 0 bases; bases outside gene matches: 4. From germline, CDR1 is SGHRS and CDR2 YFSETQ. The length of the CDR3 is 16 residues. CDR3 protein: CASSVGTSDSYNEQFF. DNA for the CDR3: TGCGCCAGCAGCGTGGGGACTAGCGACTCCTACAATGAGCAGTTCTTC.

This chain joins TRBV1 and TRBJ2-7; no DNA check was done on the table's D call, TRBD2. TRBV1 is marked as a pseudogene. The CDR3 spans 18 residues. CDR3: CTSSHFSGGSSNTYEQYF. CDR3 coding DNA: TGCACCAGCAGCCACTTTAGTGGCGGGAGCTCAAATACCTACGAGCAGTACTTC.

V is TRBV11-1 and J is TRBJ1-1, with TRBD1 matching 7 bases. The J segment lost 2 bases and the V segment lost 5 bases, leaving 5 bases of the junction unmatched. Germline V lookup: CDR1 SGHAT, CDR2 FQDESV (reference sequence). The CDR3 totals 14 residues. The DNA for the CDR3 is TGTGCCAGCAGCCTGGGACAGACAAACACTGAAGCTTTCTTT. Its protein product is CASSLGQTNTEAFF.

V gene TRBV27 combines with J gene TRBJ2-3; 7 bases fit TRBD2. CDR3 length: 15 residues. CDR1 is MNHEY, CDR2 SMNVEV, per germline (reference sequence). V shed 2 bases, J shed 2 bases, and the junction held 4 bases outside the gene matches. This chain's CDR3 is CASSLGTTPTDTQYF. The DNA of the CDR3 is TGTGCCAGCAGTTTAGGGACTACGCCCACAGATACGCAGTATTTT.

This chain links TRBV9 with TRBJ2-3; 11 positions match TRBD2. The CDR3 runs 16 residues. From germline, CDR1 is SGDLS and CDR2 YYNGEE. The V and J ends lost 6 bases and 6 bases, in that order; junction bases with no gene match: 12. CDR3: CASNPRIAGGPDTQYF. The CDR3, as DNA: TGTGCCAGCAACCCCAGGATAGCGGGAGGGCCGGATACGCAGTATTTT.